This T cell receptor (beta chain) was captured in a study of shared clonotypes between healthy human individuals. Study context: The study used three CD4 naive, three CD4 memory, two CD8 naive and one CD8 memory plate per donor.

Comment on this clone: Its antigen is unknown.

TCRdb's table, derived via immunoSEQ multiplex PCR, lists solely in-frame clones and lacks some. The sample consists of approximately 980,000 clones, approximately 80% of them appearing once. General observations from the study: Clonotypes which were not shared had lower generation probabilities than clonotypes that all four donors shared.

The CDR3 runs 13 residues. The V gene's germline CDR1 is SGHRS and CDR2 YFSETQ. Trimming took 0 bases from V and 3 from J, leaving 7 bases between them. Material for sequencing was memory CD4+ T cells sorted from blood. Subset described: CD45RA-negative fraction. The chain employs TRBV5-1 and TRBJ2-7; D is unclear. The sequence was collected from a man younger than 35 in good health. CDR3 DNA: TGCGCCAGCAGCTTGGGCAGGTTCTACGAGCAGTACTTC. Protein: CASSLGRFYEQYF.